Each of the 9 T cell receptor beta chains below was sequenced from the same sample in a study of beta chain features in type 1 diabetes (dated by TCRdb to the late 2010s). Overall study results and their limits: Type 1 diabetes patients showed a moderate but significant shortening of TCRB CDR3 length in all four CD4+ subsets.

For these TCRs, the target antigens are not known. Preparation of the library involved the immunoSEQ multiplex PCR assay. The High Capacity cDNA Reverse Transcription Kit was used to reverse transcribe all of the isolated RNA, meaning that expressed TCRB transcripts were what got sequenced. TCRdb took over this immuneACCESS table, retaining in-frame rearrangements with V and J assigned. Such tables are incomplete; in checked studies, under half of the missing clones stem from an unresolved V gene, and the remainder is unexplained. This sample holds fewer than 300,000 clones; roughly 20% were observed only once. The ten largest clonotypes hold approximately 0.029% of the sample. The sample was naive CD4+ T cells from blood. According to the study, the label for this sample's cell subset or site signals: true naive CD4+ T cells. The receptor source for this set is a woman aged 40-49 years with type 1 diabetes.

This clone came up a few times. J is TRBJ2-5 and V is TRBV4-1; 11 bases fit TRBD1. This CDR3 has 16 residues. Germline CDR1 reads MGHRA; CDR2 reads YSYEKL. With V trimmed by 1 base and J by 5 bases, 6 bases remained unmatched. The CDR3: CASSQASGQGAETQYF. Here the CDR3 DNA reads TGCGCCAGCAGCCAAGCTTCAGGACAGGGGGCTGAGACCCAGTACTTC.

DNA of the CDR3: TGTGCCAGCAGCTGGGGGGGTGAGCAGTTCTTC. This sequence encodes CASSWGGEQFF. This chain joins TRBV7-2 and TRBJ2-1; 7 positions agree with TRBD2. The V gene end was trimmed by 4 bases and the J gene end by 9 bases; junction bases not matched to a gene: 0. The CDR3 sequence is 11 residues long. CDR1 SGHTA and CDR2 FQGNSA come from the germline V gene.

The chain is built from TRBV5-1 and TRBJ1-6; weak D call: TRBD1 (6 bases). The CDR3 covers 14 residues. The V gene's germline CDR1 is SGHRS and CDR2 YFSETQ. The ends were cut back, 2 bases at V and 10 bases at J, with 13 bases in the middle. The CDR3 bases are TGCGCCAGCAGCTTTCAGGGGTCTGGGTCACCCCTCCACTTT. Encoded protein: CASSFQGSGSPLHF.

In this sample, this clone turned up a few times. The chain recombines TRBV29-1 with TRBJ2-1; 10 nucleotides align to TRBD2. Germline values: CDR1 SQVTM, CDR2 ANQGSEA. V lost 6 bases to trimming and J lost 3 bases; unmatched junction nucleotides: 14. The CDR3 sequence is 17 residues long. The CDR3 DNA reads TGCAGCGTCCTCTCTTCTCTAGCGGGGGCCTTCTACAATGAGCAGTTCTTC. As protein: CSVLSSLAGAFYNEQFF.

This clone has more than one count but fewer than ten. The chain recombines TRBV15 with TRBJ2-1; 8 nucleotides line up with TRBD1. Germline V gene sequence: CDR1 LNHNV, CDR2 YYDKDF (reference sequence). This CDR3 is 16 amino acids long. The V gene end was trimmed by 2 bases and the J gene end by 2 bases; junction bases not matched to a gene: 5. CDR3 sequence: CATSRQGAEPYNEQFF. The CDR3 nucleotides read TGTGCCACCAGCAGACAGGGGGCTGAGCCCTACAATGAGCAGTTCTTC.

This clone turned up a few times. This chain uses TRBV28 with TRBJ2-4; D is perhaps TRBD2 (5 bases). Trimming removed 8 bases from V and 5 bases from J, with 16 bases in between. Germline values: CDR1 MDHEN, CDR2 SYDVKM. This CDR3 spans 14 amino acids. The CDR3 sequence is CASASHGWQNIQYF. DNA for the CDR3: TGTGCCAGCGCTAGCCACGGTTGGCAAAACATTCAGTACTTC.

This clone was observed a few times. This rearrangement joins TRBV20-1 to TRBJ2-1; 7 bases are shared with TRBD1. The length of the CDR3 is 10 residues. CDR1 and CDR2 (germline): DFQATT, SNEGSKA (reference sequence). The CDR3, as DNA: TGCAGCCCCGACAGGGCTGAGCAGTTCTTC. This sequence encodes CSPDRAEQFF.

A few counts support this clone. The chain joins TRBV28 to TRBJ2-5, with 12 bases matching TRBD2. Unmatched junction bases numbered 4, after V lost 3 bases and J lost 5 bases. The CDR3 sequence is 15 residues long. Germline CDR1 MDHEN, CDR2 SYDVKM. This CDR3 is CASSLTSGGWETQYF. The DNA of the CDR3 is TGTGCCAGCAGTTTGACTAGCGGGGGCTGGGAGACCCAGTACTTC.

Note on this clone: At one boundary the junction diverges from the germline segment, which might be a read error. The chain is built from TRBV2 and TRBJ2-1; TRBD1 matches at 7 bases. This CDR3 has 15 amino acids. The germline gives CDR1 SNHLY, CDR2 FYNNEI. The CDR3 protein is CATSPLQGIGDEQFF. The CDR3 region has the DNA TGTGCCACCAGTCCCTTACAGGGGATCGGCGATGAGCAGTTCTTC. The full variable domain, rest sourced from reference TRBV2 and TRBJ2-1, is EPEVTQTPSHQVTQMGQEVILRCVPISNHLYFYWYRQILGQKVEFLVSFYNNEISEKSEIFDDQFSVERPDGSNFTLKIRSTKLEDSAMYFCATSPLQGIGDEQFFGPGTRLTVL.